A single T cell receptor beta chain is shown here with its context. Using immunoSEQ multiplex PCR, the repertoire was profiled, and TCRdb retains in-frame clones only, with some absent. This table holds some 150,000 clones, 80% to 90% found once. This sample is part of a study of blood T cell repertoires in COVID-19. This CDR3 has 13 amino acids. V was shortened by 1 base and J by 8 bases, with 11 bases between the two germline ends. Germline lookup yields CDR1 SEHNR and CDR2 FQNEAQ (reference sequence). Sequencing was done on a sample of peripheral blood. The sequence was collected from a woman aged 45-65 years with active or convalescent COVID-19. J is TRBJ1-1 and V is TRBV7-9, with D possibly TRBD1 on 5 matching bases. The CDR3 here is CASSLVREGEAFF. CDR3 in DNA: TGTGCCAGCAGCTTAGTCAGGGAGGGCGAAGCTTTCTTT.